These 23 T cell receptor beta chains originate from one sample sequenced in a study of OX40 agonist ivuxolimab in advanced cancers. The library was obtained by the immunoSEQ multiplex PCR assay. TCRdb took over this immuneACCESS table, retaining in-frame rearrangements with V and J assigned. Such tables are incomplete; in checked studies, under half of the missing clones stem from an unresolved V gene, and the remainder is unexplained. For this sample the table gives about 43,000 clones, of which approximately 86% were detected only once. The ten largest clones represent 11% of the sample. Source: CD4+ or CD8+ T cells sorted from blood, taken in a trial of the OX40 agonist ivuxolimab. These receptors were obtained from an adult with an advanced solid tumor such as melanoma, head and neck, liver or kidney cancer.

This chain connects TRBV28 to TRBJ2-3, with D perhaps TRBD1 (5 bases). Germline CDR1 is MDHEN and CDR2 is SYDVKM. The V and J ends lost 3 bases and 5 bases respectively, with 9 bases between them. This CDR3 is 13 amino acids long. CDR3 sequence: CASSFRGRDTQYF. For the CDR3, the DNA is TGTGCCAGCAGTTTTAGGGGTCGAGATACGCAGTATTTT.

This chain connects TRBV19 to TRBJ2-7; 7 positions match TRBD1. J lost 6 bases, V lost 1 base, and 6 bases had no gene match. Germline V gene sequence: CDR1 LNHDA, CDR2 SQIVND (reference sequence). The CDR3 has 14 residues. The CDR3 reads CASSIGGGSIEQYF. In DNA form, the CDR3 reads TGTGCCAGTAGTATAGGAGGGGGCTCCATCGAGCAGTACTTC.

The chain couples TRBV4-1 to TRBJ1-3; D is ambiguous. The CDR3 is 14 residues long. V was shortened by 1 base and J by 4 bases, with 8 bases between the two germline ends. Germline V gene lookup returns CDR1 MGHRA and CDR2 YSYEKL. DNA of the CDR3: TGCGCCAGCAGCCAAGCACGGCCGGGAAACACCATATATTTT. Its protein is CASSQARPGNTIYF.

This clone was picked up a small number of times. The rearrangement links TRBV7-9 to TRBJ2-5; D not resolved. V lost 6 bases to trimming and J lost 5 bases, with 16 bases between them. The CDR3 has 14 amino acids. Germline CDR1 SEHNR, CDR2 FQNEAQ (reference sequence). As DNA, the CDR3 is TGTGCCAGCAGGCCCGGGCTAGTCGGGGAGACCCAGTACTTC. Protein: CASRPGLVGETQYF.

This clone was picked up one time. The chain is built from TRBV7-9 and TRBJ1-1, with no clear D. Trimming left V 0 bases short and J 6 bases short, with 11 bases between. The CDR3 has 14 amino acids. Germline values: CDR1 SEHNR, CDR2 FQNEAQ (reference sequence). Here the CDR3 reads CASSLAGDGSEAFF. For the CDR3, the DNA is TGTGCCAGCAGCTTAGCAGGTGATGGATCTGAAGCTTTCTTT. The full variable domain, in which reference TRBV7-9 and TRBJ1-1 provide the parts outside the CDR3, is DTGVSQNPRHKITKRGQNVTFRCDPISEHNRLYWYRQTLGQGPEFLTYFQNEAQLEKSRLLSDRFSAERPKGSFSTLEIQRTEQGDSAMYLCASSLAGDGSEAFFGQGTRLTVV.

The rearrangement uses TRBV4-1 and TRBJ2-6; no firm D call. V lost 2 bases to trimming and J lost 1 base, with 3 bases between them. There are 14 residues in the CDR3. The germline V gene has CDR1 MGHRA and CDR2 YSYEKL. CDR3 coding DNA: TGCGCCAGCAGCCAAAATTCTGGGGCCAACGTCCTGACTTTC. This sequence encodes CASSQNSGANVLTF.

The V gene is TRBV2, the J gene TRBJ2-7; 15 nucleotides agree with TRBD2. CDR1 and CDR2 (germline): SNHLY, FYNNEI. The CDR3 runs 15 residues. Losses at the gene ends were 6 bases for V and 6 bases for J; bases not matched to a gene: 6. The CDR3 bases are TGTGCCAGCAGCCTAGGGACTAGCGGGAGGTTCGAGCAGTACTTC. This codes for CASSLGTSGRFEQYF. Variable domain in full (rest from reference TRBV2 and TRBJ2-7): EPEVTQTPSHQVTQMGQEVILRCVPISNHLYFYWYRQILGQKVEFLVSFYNNEISEKSEIFDDQFSVERPDGSNFTLKIRSTKLEDSAMYFCASSLGTSGRFEQYFGPGTRLTVT.

The chain carries TRBV2 and TRBJ1-2, with 11 bases identical to TRBD1. The germline CDR1 and CDR2 sequences are SNHLY and FYNNEI. The CDR3 sequence is 14 residues long. Losses at the gene ends were 6 bases for V and 8 bases for J; bases not matched to a gene: 8. In DNA, the CDR3 is TGTGCCAGCAGCCCAGGACAGGGGGCTTTCGGCTACACCTTC. Translated, it gives CASSPGQGAFGYTF.

The chain carries TRBV9 and TRBJ2-7, with a tentative D call TRBD2 (7 bases). Between the trimmed V and J ends, which lost 4 bases and 5 bases, there was a span of 22 bases. Per germline, CDR1 SGDLS and CDR2 YYNGEE. The CDR3 has 16 amino acids. For the CDR3, the DNA is TGTGCCAGCAGCCCCTACGTAGGGGGGGCGGGGAACGAGCAGTACTTC. Its protein product is CASSPYVGGAGNEQYF.

This chain connects TRBV5-4 to TRBJ2-2, with 8 bases identical to TRBD2. The CDR3 has 13 amino acids. V trimming: 10 bases; J trimming: 4 bases; junction bases outside the gene matches: 6. The germline V gene encodes CDR1 SGHNT and CDR2 YYREEE (reference sequence). The CDR3 coding sequence is TGTGCCGGCGGGGGGACTTTCACCGGGGAGCTGTTTTTT. It yields the protein CAGGGTFTGELFF.

The chain couples TRBV7-9 to TRBJ2-1, with D possibly TRBD1 on 5 matching bases. With 3 bases removed from V and 10 bases from J, the gap between germline ends came to 7 bases. The CDR3 is 11 residues long. The germline CDR1 and CDR2 sequences are SEHNR and FQNEAQ (reference sequence). This CDR3 reads CASSLGREQFF. The CDR3, as DNA: TGTGCCAGCAGCTTGGGGCGAGAGCAGTTCTTC.

This sequence joins TRBV27 and TRBJ1-2; D unresolved. The CDR3 is made up of 15 amino acids. Trimming shortened V by 6 bases and J by 2 bases, and 16 bases separated the two germline ends. CDR1 MNHEY and CDR2 SMNVEV come from the germline V gene (reference sequence). The CDR3: CASSFTEDGNYGYTF. CDR3 sequence (DNA): TGTGCCAGCAGCTTTACCGAGGACGGAAACTATGGCTACACCTTC.

This chain connects TRBV4-1 to TRBJ1-1; D is unclear. The germline gives CDR1 MGHRA, CDR2 YSYEKL. This CDR3 spans 15 amino acids. Deletions cut 3 bases from V and 4 bases from J, with 15 bases between. CDR3 loop: CASSQAKVFGTEAFF. The CDR3 region has the DNA TGCGCCAGCAGCCAGGCTAAGGTCTTCGGCACTGAAGCTTTCTTT.

The V call is TRBV6-1, the J call TRBJ2-2; D gene uncertain. The CDR3 has 13 amino acids. Looked up from germline, CDR1 is MNHNS and CDR2 is SASEGT. V was clipped by 2 bases and J by 4 bases, with 5 bases between them. CDR3 protein: CASSEFSTGELFF. In nucleotides, the CDR3 is TGTGCCAGCAGTGAATTCAGCACCGGGGAGCTGTTTTTT.

This clone has only one observation. This chain connects TRBV2 to TRBJ2-7, with D perhaps matching TRBD2 (6 bases). CDR3 size: 15 residues. V lost 2 bases to trimming and J lost 2 bases, with 13 bases between them. Germline V gives CDR1 SNHLY, CDR2 FYNNEI. For the CDR3, the DNA is TGTGCCAGCAGTGAATTGGGGGGACGGGCCTACGAGCAGTACTTC. As protein: CASSELGGRAYEQYF.

The chain combines TRBV30 with TRBJ1-1, with no clear D. V lost 4 bases and J 5 bases, leaving 8 bases between the germline ends. Per the germline V gene, CDR1 is GTSNPN and CDR2 is SVGIG (reference sequence). The CDR3 sequence is 11 residues long. The CDR3: CAWTQVTEAFF. CDR3 DNA: TGTGCCTGGACTCAGGTAACTGAAGCTTTCTTT.

V gene TRBV5-1 combines with J gene TRBJ1-3; 7 bases align to TRBD1. The CDR3 has 13 residues. Germline loops: CDR1 SGHRS, CDR2 YFSETQ. The trim removed 5 bases at V and 8 bases at J, leaving 7 bases unmatched. CDR3 sequence: CASRRQGEDTIYF. The CDR3 DNA sequence: TGCGCCAGCAGGAGGCAGGGGGAGGACACCATATATTTT.

J is TRBJ1-5 and V is TRBV7-8; D gene unclear. CDR1 is SGHVS and CDR2 is FQNEAQ in the germline V gene. CDR3 length equals 18 residues. V lost 5 bases and J 0 bases, leaving 20 bases between the germline ends. Here the CDR3 reads CASSPTGGGRYSNQPQHF. CDR3 coding DNA: TGTGCCAGCAGCCCCACCGGAGGCGGGCGGTATAGCAATCAGCCCCAGCATTTT.

This sequence joins TRBV27 and TRBJ2-1; D may match TRBD1 or TRBD2 (6 bases each). V gave up 11 bases and J gave up 7 bases, with 18 bases separating them. CDR3 length: 13 amino acids. The germline gives CDR1 MNHEY, CDR2 SMNVEV (reference sequence). The DNA of the CDR3 is TGTGCCGGGGGGCCGCCCAGATCTAATGAGCAGTTCTTC. It encodes CAGGPPRSNEQFF.

This clone was seen a few times. The chain combines TRBV28 with TRBJ1-1; no clear D. Trimming took 3 bases from V and 7 from J, leaving 9 bases between them. The CDR3 runs 12 residues. CDR1 and CDR2 (germline): MDHEN, SYDVKM. CDR3 bases: TGTGCCAGCAGTTTCAGTGGACTTGAAGCTTTCTTT. This codes for CASSFSGLEAFF.

The chain couples TRBV7-2 to TRBJ2-5, with a weak D call TRBD2 (6 bases). The better agreement between TRBJ2-7 and the DNA end casts doubt on the J call. The CDR3 totals 16 residues. Per the germline V gene, CDR1 is SGHTA and CDR2 is FQGNSA. The CDR3 DNA reads as TGTGCCAGCAGCTTAAAGGACTATGGGAGCTCCTACGAGCAGTACTTC. Amino acid sequence: CASSLKDYGSSYEQYF.

This chain connects TRBV27 to TRBJ1-4; D gene ambiguous. V lost 8 bases and J 4 bases, leaving 11 bases between the germline ends. The germline V gene encodes CDR1 MNHEY and CDR2 SMNVEV (reference sequence). This CDR3 comprises 13 residues. CDR3 sequence (DNA): TGTGCCAGCTCCCTACAGTATAATGAAAAACTGTTTTTT. It is translated as CASSLQYNEKLFF.

The chain has TRBV25-1 and TRBJ2-7; tentative D call: TRBD1 (7 bases). Germline CDR1 MGHDK, CDR2 SYGVNS. V was cut by 6 bases and J by 6 bases, with 21 bases left in between. CDR3 length equals 15 residues. CDR3 protein: CASSPLRTGEVEQYF. DNA for the CDR3: TGTGCCAGCAGCCCCCTCCGAACAGGGGAGGTCGAGCAGTACTTC.